This entry features one T cell receptor beta chain sequence. This clone was recorded only once. Its antigen is unknown. It has no much larger one-base neighbor in the sample; base qualities were not kept. These data belong to a study of cytomegalovirus exposure and HLA in healthy donors (dated by TCRdb to about 2017). Turning to the overall study: An earlier analysis of roughly 630 of the donors reported approximately 270 Gb of sequence data and around 120 million unique TCR beta sequences from some 180 million T cells. About 280 gigabases of sequencing data and tens of millions of unique TCR sequences were included in an early release covering roughly 700 HLA-typed donors. The genetic ancestry cluster associated with self-reported Caucasian donors included over 65% of the 300 to 450 genotyped donors. The study was designed to test whether signatures of past pathogen exposure could be identified by cataloging public T cell receptors. The study used immunosequencing to profile the T cell repertoires of 600 to 850 subjects and linked those repertoires to cytomegalovirus serostatus. In addition to the first cohort of roughly 670 subjects, a separate validation cohort of approximately 120 different subjects was used. High-throughput TCR immunosequencing, statistical association of individual TCRs with disease status, and machine learning were combined to predict cytomegalovirus infection status. A later analysis re-analyzed previously published TCR beta repertoires from 666 donors and added high-resolution HLA genotyping to study TCR occurrence patterns. Rather than using new phenotypic data, the later analysis identified candidate immune exposures from TCR beta sequences and from how often those sequences occurred across donors. In an earlier analysis of over 550 of the donors, high-throughput TCR beta sequencing was used to judge whether each TCR beta V gene segment behaved as functional or pseudogenic. Donor age, sex, ethnicity and CMV serostatus were compiled alongside the repertoire data. A later genetic analysis took genome-wide SNP genotypes for about 65% of the 666 donors and used that subset as a discovery cohort. Every repertoire in the discovery cohort had been generated on one and the same sequencing platform. Class I and class II HLA loci were covered by the typing at four-digit resolution. The number of donors typed differed by locus, with roughly 629-640 for A, B, C, DRB1 and DQB1, 522 for DQA1, approximately 570 for DPA1, and under 490 for DPB1. About five DR-DQ haplotypes were treated as single units for association and clustering because of strong linkage in the cohort. Among roughly 370 genotyped donors of the cohort, an average of approximately 230,000 unique TCR beta nucleotide sequences were sequenced per donor, roughly a sixth of them non-productive.

The junction shows trimming of 5 bases on V and 4 bases on J, and the gene matches do not reach 8 bases of it. From its cysteine to its phenylalanine, the CDR3 spans 15 amino acids. Kept here is only the CDR3 DNA, which spans 45 bases and is read in frame from base 1. Based on the germline V gene, the CDR1 and CDR2 sequences are SGHTA and FQGNSA. The cohort was made up of hundreds of healthy bone marrow donors. At the time of sampling, every cohort member was nominally healthy, though immune exposures that went unrecorded were likely present. The donor tested CMV seronegative, placing the donor among the 350 or so seronegative members of the cohort. Each donor provided a peripheral blood sample, and peripheral blood mononuclear cells were used for TCR beta sequencing. The Qiagen DNeasy Blood Extraction Kit was used to extract genomic DNA from the blood cell samples. Points the paper makes about the study in general: The classifier was reported to diagnose cytomegalovirus status with high specificity and sensitivity in both the original and validation cohorts. The sequencing pipeline was judged likely to have produced a cluster of highly shared sequence variants as a technical artifact. In a later analysis, around 17,000 TCR beta sequences were associated with specific HLA alleles at a false discovery rate of 0.05. HLA typing was unavailable for some donors at each locus, so association tests used only the typed subset. In a later analysis, several top co-occurrence clusters were reported to appear linked to parvovirus B19, influenza, CMV and Epstein-Barr virus. An earlier analysis of around 500 of the donors showed that most TCR beta V segments appeared in productive rearrangements either about 90% or about 30% of the time, which broadly matched IMGT annotations. According to a later analysis, TCR association rates differed among HLA loci, with DRB1 alleles showing the most associated TCRs and HLA-C alleles showing the fewest. Only TCR beta chains were sequenced in this cohort, and the absence of alpha or paired-chain data limited detectable features. Immune exposure information for the cohort was limited to CMV serostatus. A further reported finding was that TCR beta sequences accurately predicted the HLA-A and HLA-B alleles for most subjects in the first cohort. Some IMGT-functional V segments, including TRBV6-2 and TRBV6-3, could not be told apart with the 87-base-pair reads, so those segments were excluded. Because counts were too low, roughly 16 rarely observed V segments, including chromosome 9 orphons, were left out of the earlier analysis of a few hundred of the donors. Correlated functional status among segregating V segments might reflect linkage disequilibrium, but an unknown experimental factor could not be ruled out. When HLA alleles, especially DR and DQ, strongly co-occurred, TCR associations were difficult to assign to individual alleles. The authors suggested that the approach could potentially be generalized to other disease states and immunological phenotypes. Roughly uniform sequencing depth across donors was assumed in presence/absence analyses, although this assumption may not hold. In a later analysis, HLA-associated TCR beta chains were found to be more clonally expanded and to have lower generation probabilities than equally common non-associated chains. A later genetic analysis associated a missense DCLRE1C variant with V-gene and J-gene trimming of TCR beta chains, and an independent cohort replicated the association. The study listed 150 to 200 TCR beta chains as associated with cytomegalovirus. According to a later genetic analysis, donors in an Asian-associated ancestry cluster had fewer N-insertions in productive TCRs than the roughly 670-donor mean. Most TCR sequences were observed very rarely across donors, whereas some public TCRs were present in many individuals. In vitro tests confirmed that a few of the cytomegalovirus-associated TCR beta chains recognize cytomegalovirus antigens. In a later analysis, most CMV-associated TCR beta chains were found to appear HLA-restricted, with HLA associations seemingly driven largely by CMV exposure.

The library was produced with the immunoSEQ multiplex PCR assay. For the multiplex PCR, a mixture combining 60 forward primers for TCR Vbeta segments and 13 reverse primers for TCR Jbeta segments was used. The CDR3 region of rearranged TCR beta genes was amplified from genomic DNA by a multiplex PCR assay. The Illumina HiSeq System was used to sequence the amplified TCR beta libraries as 87-base-pair reads. Processing in the source paper ran as follows. A later analysis counted tens of millions of unique TCR beta chains across the 666 repertoires, and 10 million to 12 million of these chains were shared by at least two donors. To remove PCR and sequencing errors, raw reads were error-corrected and collapsed into unique sequences using a nearest-neighbor algorithm that merged closely related sequences. V, D and J gene segments were assigned by aligning CDR3 sequences to IMGT reference sequences. For a sequence to be retained, a match of at least six nucleotides to both a V gene segment and a J gene segment was required. A rearrangement counted as productive if the CDR3 had no stop codons and remained in frame with V and J, and every other rearrangement counted as non-productive. CDR3 was defined by IMGT convention, running from the second conserved V-encoded cysteine to the conserved J-encoded phenylalanine. The earlier analysis of about 640 of the donors excluded any sequence lacking an unambiguous match to a single V gene segment. An earlier analysis of a few hundred of the donors classified V segments as functional when productive rearrangements were above 56.7% and as segregating when the standard deviation between donors was above 5%. A statistical classification framework was developed to diagnose cytomegalovirus status using the catalog of TCR beta chain sequences. In a later analysis, V and J genes were assigned by comparing TCR nucleotide sequences against IMGT/GENE-DB human TR gene sequences. A later analysis assigned CDR3 sequences and most-parsimonious VDJ recombination scenarios with the TCRdist pipeline. In a later analysis, every TCR beta chain was defined by the combination of its CDR3 amino acid sequence and its V-gene family, and reads without a unique V-gene family were dropped. A later analysis removed 500 to 650 highly shared, low-generation-probability nucleotide sequences to deal with suspected cross-contamination and a sequencing artifact. For each public chain, a later analysis derived a clonal expansion index from normalized ranks of inferred template counts within each repertoire. Generation probabilities in a later analysis came from a VDJ recombination model fitted to out-of-frame rearrangements, and those results were checked against IGoR. In a later analysis, hypergeometric tests were used to score TCR-TCR, TCR-HLA and TCR-CMV co-occurrence, with a repertoire-size bias correction applied to TCR pairs. A later analysis estimated false discovery rates by permuting HLA or CMV assignments 20 times. In a later analysis, co-occurring TCRs were grouped with DBSCAN, and TCRdist sequence similarity was added when clustering was performed within HLA-allele-positive subsets. For co-occurrence clustering, repertoires with fewer than 30,000 or more than 120,000 public chains were excluded, along with roughly 5 repertoires with anomalous nucleotide sharing. The immuneACCESS repertoire file appears here via TCRdb, limited to in-frame rearrangements. These files lack a portion of the clones; in checked studies, under half of the deficit traces to unresolved V genes, and the cause of the others is not known. V, J and clone size are those of that table, while D and trimming were read from the DNA. The sample table shows about 110,000 clones, and around 79% are seen once. Around 4.1% of the sample lies in the top ten.

The origin of this receptor is a woman between 40 and 50 years old in good health and CMV-seronegative. The sample was PBMCs. The chain couples TRBV7-2 to TRBJ1-3; 7 of the junction bases match TRBD1. The CDR3 reads CASSRSRGEGNTIYF. The nucleotide sequence reads as follows: TGTGCCAGCAGCAGATCCAGGGGGGAAGGAAACACCATATATTTT. The CDR3, completed at both ends by the reference TRBV7-2 and TRBJ1-3 genes, gives the full variable domain GAGVSQSPSNKVTEKGKDVELRCDPISGHTALYWYRQSLGQGLEFLIYFQGNSAPDKSGLPSDRFSAERTGGSVSTLTIQRTQQEDSAVYLCASSRSRGEGNTIYFGEGSWLTVV.